The present entry profiles one T cell receptor (beta chain) with its context. Its antigen remains unidentified. V lost 2 bases, J lost 6 bases, and 7 bases lay in between. Germline CDR1 reads LGHNA; CDR2 reads YNFKEQ. The CDR3 has 12 residues. These data come from a study of cytomegalovirus exposure and HLA in healthy donors. The PCR ran on 60 Vbeta and 13 Jbeta primers. TCRdb keeps only in-frame clones here, not all; method: immunoSEQ multiplex PCR. The repertoire holds over 100,000 clones, with about 76% as singletons. Study conclusions and caveats: Within an earlier analysis, most TCR beta V segments proved productive either about 87% or about 30% of the time. A missense variant in DCLRE1C was later tied to TCR beta V- and J-gene trimming. A later analysis showed TCR association rates differing by HLA locus, peaking at DRB1 and lowest at HLA-C.

The source is a middle-aged man in good health and CMV-seropositive. Specimen: PBMCs. V gene TRBV4-2 combines with J gene TRBJ1-1, with D unresolved. CDR3 residues: CASSQIAAEAFF. The CDR3 DNA follows: TGTGCCAGCAGCCAAATTGCGGCTGAAGCTTTCTTT.